This T cell receptor beta chain was found in a study of shared clonotypes between healthy human individuals. General study results and limits: Inspection by rarefaction showed sorted-subset sequencing to be incomplete despite large depth.

The CDR3 totals 14 residues. The germline CDR1 and CDR2 sequences are MNHNY and SVGAGI (reference sequence). Trimming at V came to 2 bases and at J to 2 bases, leaving 2 bases not matched to a gene. The assay was immunoSEQ multiplex PCR, and TCRdb's table has in-frame clones only and misses some. This sample has fewer than 850,000 clones, with 72% found just once. Note on this clone: The antigen remains undetermined. Distinct nucleotide sequences in the sample also encode this CDR3.

The origin of this receptor is a young woman in good health. Sequenced: memory CD4+ T cells sorted from blood. Subset reported: CD45RA-negative fraction. V usage is TRBV6-6 and J usage is TRBJ2-7, with 8 bases lining up with TRBD1. This chain's CDR3 is CASSYGQGTYEQYF. The DNA for the CDR3 is TGTGCCAGCAGTTACGGACAGGGAACCTACGAGCAGTACTTC.